The 7 T cell receptor beta chains reported below all come from one sample, sequenced in a study of T-cell reconstitution after alpha-beta-depleted transplantation in children. For TCRbeta, the library was prepared with unique molecular identifiers. A single record per CDR3 protein comes from TCRdb applying MiXCR to the PCR reads. The sample includes some 590,000 distinct CDR3 sequences, about 10% of them seen just once. The sequences come from PBMCs from the stem cell graft donor, collected from the stem cell graft. These receptors all stem from a human donor who donated a stem cell graft to a child with acute myeloid leukemia.

CDR3 region: CASSSPWGHGYTF. CDR3 DNA: TGTGCCAGCAGTTCCCCTTGGGGCCATGGCTACACCTTC. The chain combines TRBV27 with TRBJ1-2, with D perhaps matching TRBD1 (5 bases). This CDR3 spans 13 amino acids. Looked up from germline, CDR1 is MNHEY and CDR2 is SMNVEV (reference sequence). Trimming shortened V by 4 bases and J by 6 bases, and 12 bases separated the two germline ends.

This clonotype was found a few times. The rearrangement links TRBV12-3 or TRBV12-4 to TRBJ1-2, with a possible D match to TRBD1 (5 bases). Deletions cut 5 bases from V and 4 bases from J, with 14 bases between. CDR3 length: 14 amino acids. The CDR3 nucleotides are TGTGCCAGCAGTCTCCAGGGAATGGGCTATGGCTACACCTTC. This translates into CASSLQGMGYGYTF.

The chain employs TRBV7-9 and TRBJ1-1; D is unresolved. Germline V gene data show CDR1 as SEHNR and CDR2 as FQNEAQ (reference sequence). The CDR3 length is 13 residues. The V end lost 4 bases, the J end lost 0 bases, and 6 bases lay between the germline ends. The chain's CDR3 is CASSYEMNTEAFF. The CDR3 nucleotides are TGTGCCAGCAGCTATGAAATGAACACTGAAGCTTTCTTT.

CDR3 in amino acids: CASSPPTIATNEKLFF. The CDR3 nucleotides read TGTGCCAGCAGTCCCCCAACAATCGCAACTAATGAAAAACTGTTTTTT. The chain recombines TRBV28 with TRBJ1-4; D ambiguous. V lost 5 bases and J 0 bases, leaving 13 bases between the germline ends. Germline assignment: CDR1 MDHEN and CDR2 SYDVKM. The length of the CDR3 is 16 residues.

V and J are TRBV20-1 and TRBJ2-4; tentatively, D is TRBD1 (5 bases). Germline values: CDR1 DFQATT, CDR2 SNEGSKA (reference sequence). V lost 0 bases, J lost 10 bases, and 13 bases lay in between. This CDR3 is built from 13 residues. The CDR3 protein is CSARDLQGAIQYF. CDR3 bases: TGCAGTGCTAGAGACCTTCAAGGGGCGATTCAGTACTTC.

This clonotype was picked up many times. This chain joins TRBV5-1 and TRBJ2-2, with 7 bases matching TRBD1. This CDR3 region has 16 residues. Germline lookup yields CDR1 SGHRS and CDR2 YFSETQ. J was trimmed by 7 bases and V by 2 bases; bases with no gene match: 11. The CDR3 is CASSLTPGTENGELFF. In nucleotides, the CDR3 is TGCGCCAGCAGCTTAACCCCCGGGACAGAAAACGGGGAGCTGTTTTTT.

This chain joins TRBV2 and TRBJ2-1, with D maybe TRBD1 (6 bases). This CDR3 spans 16 amino acids. Germline CDR1 and CDR2: SNHLY and FYNNEI. V lost 6 bases and J 7 bases, leaving 22 bases between the germline ends. The CDR3: CASSHSGTPMSNEQFF. The CDR3 nucleotides read TGTGCCAGCAGCCACTCCGGGACACCAATGAGTAATGAGCAGTTCTTC. The full variable domain, completed using reference TRBV2 and TRBJ2-1, is EPEVTQTPSHQVTQMGQEVILRCVPISNHLYFYWYRQILGQKVEFLVSFYNNEISEKSEIFDDQFSVERPDGSNFTLKIRSTKLEDSAMYFCASSHSGTPMSNEQFFGPGTRLTVL.